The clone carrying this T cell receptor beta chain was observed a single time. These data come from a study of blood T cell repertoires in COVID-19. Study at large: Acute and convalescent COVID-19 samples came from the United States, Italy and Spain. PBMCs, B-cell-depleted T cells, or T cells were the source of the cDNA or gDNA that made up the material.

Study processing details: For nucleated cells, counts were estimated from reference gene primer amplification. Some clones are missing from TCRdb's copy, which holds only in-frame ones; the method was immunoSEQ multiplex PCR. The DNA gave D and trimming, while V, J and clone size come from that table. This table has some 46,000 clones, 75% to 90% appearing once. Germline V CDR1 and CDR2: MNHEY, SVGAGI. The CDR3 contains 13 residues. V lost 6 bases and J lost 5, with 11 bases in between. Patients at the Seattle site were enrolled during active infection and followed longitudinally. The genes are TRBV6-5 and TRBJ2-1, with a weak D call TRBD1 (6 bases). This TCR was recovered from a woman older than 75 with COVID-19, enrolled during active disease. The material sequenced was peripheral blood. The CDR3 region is CASRRPGDNEQFF. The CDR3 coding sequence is TGTGCCAGCAGGAGACCAGGGGACAATGAGCAGTTCTTC.